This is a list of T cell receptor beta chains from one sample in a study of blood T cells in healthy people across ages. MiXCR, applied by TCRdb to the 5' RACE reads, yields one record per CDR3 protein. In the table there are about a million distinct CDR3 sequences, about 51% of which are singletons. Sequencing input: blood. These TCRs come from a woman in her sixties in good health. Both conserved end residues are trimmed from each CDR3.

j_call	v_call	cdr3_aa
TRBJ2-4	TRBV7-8	ASSNQGGSGQY
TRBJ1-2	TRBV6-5	ASRREVKKGGYT
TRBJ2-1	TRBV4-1	ASSHLGSAEQF
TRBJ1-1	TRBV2	ASLPNRGLGNTEAF
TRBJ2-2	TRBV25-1	ASRDGTGVVGELF
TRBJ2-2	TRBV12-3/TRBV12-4	ASSLSGLAVNTGELF
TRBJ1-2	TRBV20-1	SARVPLSYGYT
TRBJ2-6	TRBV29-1	SAKQGGASGANVLT
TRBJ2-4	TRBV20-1	SAGAQGLAKNIQY
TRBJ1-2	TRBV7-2	ASSPRTGALEGYT
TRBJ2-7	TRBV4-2	ASSRDWDSYEQY
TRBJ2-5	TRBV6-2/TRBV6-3	ASSRTEGLREQY
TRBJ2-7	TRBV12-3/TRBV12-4	ASSGTLSSYEQY
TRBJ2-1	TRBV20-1	SAAPSGRAPNEQF
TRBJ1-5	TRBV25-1	ASSGQGAWQPQH
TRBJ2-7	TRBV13	ASSTGTSGGRYEQY
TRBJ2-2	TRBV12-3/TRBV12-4	ASSLELATGELF
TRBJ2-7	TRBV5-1	ASSNLLAEDPYEQY
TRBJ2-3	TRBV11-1	ASSHVGTGVVGTDTQY
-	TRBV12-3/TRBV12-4	AGRPGQGYETQY
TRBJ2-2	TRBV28	ASSRSYGHRNTGELF
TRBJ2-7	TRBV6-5	ATSRTYEQY
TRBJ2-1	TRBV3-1	ASSHTWGGVVYNEQF
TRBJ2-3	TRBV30	AWSDPTTGPDTQY
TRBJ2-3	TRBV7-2	ASSWVGSRADTQY
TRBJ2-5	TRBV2	ASSEAPGTQY
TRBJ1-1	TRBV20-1	SVKRTEAF
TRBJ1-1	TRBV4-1	ASSQDSRKNTEAF
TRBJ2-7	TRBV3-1	ASSHGGVNNYEQY
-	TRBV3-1	ASSPYLRAGQGDEQY
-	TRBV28	ASAQLSESREQY
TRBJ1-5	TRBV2	ASSLRTGEWQPQH
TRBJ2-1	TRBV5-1	ASSPGQVENEQF
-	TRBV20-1	SDLPGRETQF
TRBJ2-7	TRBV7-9	ASSISGRQLTSYEQY
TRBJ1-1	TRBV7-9	ASSFSASYRTIEEAF
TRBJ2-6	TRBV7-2	ASSLLGGGSGANVLT
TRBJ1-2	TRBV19	ASNQDKNYGYT
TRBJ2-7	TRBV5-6	ASSYADVQSYEQY
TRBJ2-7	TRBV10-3	AISESGIFPYEQY
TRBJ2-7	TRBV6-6	ASSYKAETYEQY
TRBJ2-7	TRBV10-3	AIGYGTGAYEQY
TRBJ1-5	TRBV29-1	SVESGVGNQPQH
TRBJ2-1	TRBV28	ASAPGNEQF
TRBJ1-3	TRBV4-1	ASSQDNRMSYPGNTIY
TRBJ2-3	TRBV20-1	SIAPGTDTQY
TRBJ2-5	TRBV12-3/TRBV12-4	ASSFFRQETQY
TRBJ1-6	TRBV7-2	ASGGQSASPLH
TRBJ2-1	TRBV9	ASSVSPRELGYNEQF
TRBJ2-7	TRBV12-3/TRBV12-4	ASGQSAPYEQY
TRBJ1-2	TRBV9	ASSVGGQSYGYT
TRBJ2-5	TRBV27	ASSLSRVEETQY
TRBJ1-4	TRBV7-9	ASSLGSGETNEKLF
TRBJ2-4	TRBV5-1	ASSLQGLAKNIQY
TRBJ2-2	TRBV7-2	ASSLALAGGPGELF
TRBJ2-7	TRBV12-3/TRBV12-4	ASSLWGGSSLGQY
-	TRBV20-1	SASDRIKRSREQY
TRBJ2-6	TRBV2	ASSETLMSSGANVLT